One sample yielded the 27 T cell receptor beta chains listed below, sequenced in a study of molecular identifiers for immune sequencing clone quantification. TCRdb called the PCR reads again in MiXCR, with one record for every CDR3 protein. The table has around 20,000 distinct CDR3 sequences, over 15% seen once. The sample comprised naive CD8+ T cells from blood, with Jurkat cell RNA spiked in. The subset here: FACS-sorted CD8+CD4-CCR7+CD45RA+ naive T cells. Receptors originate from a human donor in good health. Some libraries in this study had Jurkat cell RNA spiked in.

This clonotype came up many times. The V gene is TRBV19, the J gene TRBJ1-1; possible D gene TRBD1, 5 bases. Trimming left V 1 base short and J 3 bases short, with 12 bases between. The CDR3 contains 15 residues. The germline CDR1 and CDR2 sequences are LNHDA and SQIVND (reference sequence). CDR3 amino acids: CASSIGGRAYTEAFF. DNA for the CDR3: TGTGCCAGTAGTATAGGCGGCAGGGCTTACACTGAAGCTTTCTTT.

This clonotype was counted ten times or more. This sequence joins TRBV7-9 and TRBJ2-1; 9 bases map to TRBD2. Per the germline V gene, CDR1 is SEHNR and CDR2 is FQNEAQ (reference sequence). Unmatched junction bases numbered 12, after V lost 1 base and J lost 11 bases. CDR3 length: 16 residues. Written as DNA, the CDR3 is TGTGCCAGCAGCTTAGGTTCGGTGAATAGCGGGAGTAAGCAGTTCTTC. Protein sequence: CASSLGSVNSGSKQFF.

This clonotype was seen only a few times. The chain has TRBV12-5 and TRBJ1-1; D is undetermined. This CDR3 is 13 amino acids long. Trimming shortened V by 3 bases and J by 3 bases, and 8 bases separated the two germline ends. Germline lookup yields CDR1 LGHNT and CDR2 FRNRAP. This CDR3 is CASGLPSDTEAFF. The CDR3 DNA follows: TGTGCTAGTGGTTTACCCTCCGACACTGAAGCTTTCTTT.

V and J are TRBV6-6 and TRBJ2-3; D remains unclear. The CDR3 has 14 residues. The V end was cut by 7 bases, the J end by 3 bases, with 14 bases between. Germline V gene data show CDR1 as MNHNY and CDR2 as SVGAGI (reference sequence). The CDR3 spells CASTLTGLTDTQYF. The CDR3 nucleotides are TGTGCCAGCACCCTCACCGGGTTGACAGATACGCAGTATTTT.

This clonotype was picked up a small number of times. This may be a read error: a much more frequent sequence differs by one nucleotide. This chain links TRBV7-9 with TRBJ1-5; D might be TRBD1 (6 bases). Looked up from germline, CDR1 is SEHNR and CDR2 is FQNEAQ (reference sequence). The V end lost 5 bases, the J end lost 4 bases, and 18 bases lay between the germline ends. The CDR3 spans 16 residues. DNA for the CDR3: TGTGCCAGCAGCCAAGGGGGACGGGGGGTGAATCAGCCCCAGCATTTT. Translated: CASSQGGRGVNQPQHF.

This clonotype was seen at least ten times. CDR3 nucleotide sequence: TGTGCCAGCAGTTTTTTGGGTATCGGCGGGGAGCTGTTTTTT. Encoded protein: CASSFLGIGGELFF. The chain has TRBV12-3 or TRBV12-4 and TRBJ2-2, with D unresolved. The V gene lost 3 bases and the J gene lost 7 bases, with 12 bases spanning the gap. The CDR3 is made up of 14 amino acids.

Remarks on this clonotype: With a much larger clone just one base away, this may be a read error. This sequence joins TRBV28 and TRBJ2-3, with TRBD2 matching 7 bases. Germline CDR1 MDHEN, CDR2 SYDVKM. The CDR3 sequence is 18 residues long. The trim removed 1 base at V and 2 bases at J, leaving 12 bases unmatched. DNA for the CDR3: TGTGCCAGCAGTTTATTAGAAGGACCAGCGGGGCCCACAGATACGCAGTATTTT. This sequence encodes CASSLLEGPAGPTDTQYF. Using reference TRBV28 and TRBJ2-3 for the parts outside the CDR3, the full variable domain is DVKVTQSSRYLVKRTGEKVFLECVQDMDHENMFWYRQDPGLGLRLIYFSYDVKMKEKGDIPEGYSVSREKKERFSLILESASTNQTSMYLCASSLLEGPAGPTDTQYFGPGTRLTVL.

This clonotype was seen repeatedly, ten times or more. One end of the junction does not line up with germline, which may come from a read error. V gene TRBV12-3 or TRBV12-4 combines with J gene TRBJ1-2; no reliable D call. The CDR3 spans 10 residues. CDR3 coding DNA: TGTGCCAGCAGTTTAAGTAGGGCCCACTTC. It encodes CASSLSRAHF.

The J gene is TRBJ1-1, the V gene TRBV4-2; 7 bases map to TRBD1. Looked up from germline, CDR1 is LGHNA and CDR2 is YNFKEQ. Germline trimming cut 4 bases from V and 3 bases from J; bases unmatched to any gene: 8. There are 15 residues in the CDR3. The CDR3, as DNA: TGTGCCAGCAGCCCAAGGACAGGTACTTACACTGAAGCTTTCTTT. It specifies CASSPRTGTYTEAFF.

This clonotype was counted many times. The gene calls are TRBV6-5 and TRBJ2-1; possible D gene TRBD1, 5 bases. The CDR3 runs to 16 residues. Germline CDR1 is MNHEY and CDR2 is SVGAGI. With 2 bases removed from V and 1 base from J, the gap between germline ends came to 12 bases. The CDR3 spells CASSYTPGRSYNEQFF. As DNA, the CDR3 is TGTGCCAGCAGTTACACACCAGGGCGTTCCTACAATGAGCAGTTCTTC.

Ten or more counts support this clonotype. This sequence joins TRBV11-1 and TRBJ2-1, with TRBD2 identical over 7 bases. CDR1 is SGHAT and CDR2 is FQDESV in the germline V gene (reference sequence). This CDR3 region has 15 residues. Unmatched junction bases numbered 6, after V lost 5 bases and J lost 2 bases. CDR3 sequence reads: CASSAGTMPYNEQFF. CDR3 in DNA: TGTGCCAGCAGCGCCGGGACTATGCCCTACAATGAGCAGTTCTTC.

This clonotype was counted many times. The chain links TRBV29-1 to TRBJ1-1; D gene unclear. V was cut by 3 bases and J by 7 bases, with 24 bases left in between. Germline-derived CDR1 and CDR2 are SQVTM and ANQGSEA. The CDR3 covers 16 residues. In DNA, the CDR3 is TGCAGCGTTGATTCCGGGTCCCCCCGGGAGGGATTTGAAGCTTTCTTT. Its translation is CSVDSGSPREGFEAFF.

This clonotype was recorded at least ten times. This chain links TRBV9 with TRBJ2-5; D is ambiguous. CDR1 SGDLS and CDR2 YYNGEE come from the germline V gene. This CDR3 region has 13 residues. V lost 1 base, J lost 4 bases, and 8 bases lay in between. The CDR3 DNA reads TGTGCCAGCAGCGTATATGGGGTAGAGACCCAGTACTTC. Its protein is CASSVYGVETQYF.

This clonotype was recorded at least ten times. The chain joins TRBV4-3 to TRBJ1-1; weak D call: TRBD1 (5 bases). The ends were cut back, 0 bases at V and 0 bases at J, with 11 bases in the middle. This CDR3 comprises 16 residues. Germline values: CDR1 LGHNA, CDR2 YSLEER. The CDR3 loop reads CASSQEWGDVNTEAFF. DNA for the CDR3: TGCGCCAGCAGCCAAGAATGGGGGGACGTGAACACTGAAGCTTTCTTT.

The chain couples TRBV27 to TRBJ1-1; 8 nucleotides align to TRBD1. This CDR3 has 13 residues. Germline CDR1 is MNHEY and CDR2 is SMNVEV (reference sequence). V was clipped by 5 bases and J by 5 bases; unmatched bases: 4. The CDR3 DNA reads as TGTGCCAGCAGTAGACAGGGGCTTACTGAAGCTTTCTTT. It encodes CASSRQGLTEAFF.

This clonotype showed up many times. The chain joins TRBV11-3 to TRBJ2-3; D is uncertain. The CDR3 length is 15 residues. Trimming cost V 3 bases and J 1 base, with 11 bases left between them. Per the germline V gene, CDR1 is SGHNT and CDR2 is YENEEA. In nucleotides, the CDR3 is TGTGCCAGCAGCTTCGGGCCAGAGGGCACAGATACGCAGTATTTT. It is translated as CASSFGPEGTDTQYF.

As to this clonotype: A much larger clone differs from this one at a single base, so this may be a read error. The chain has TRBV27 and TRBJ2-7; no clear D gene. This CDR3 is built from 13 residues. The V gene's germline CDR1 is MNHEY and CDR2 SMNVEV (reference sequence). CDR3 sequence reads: CASGLFGREEQYF. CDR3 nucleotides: TGTGCCAGCGGTTTATTTGGCAGAGAGGAGCAGTACTTC.

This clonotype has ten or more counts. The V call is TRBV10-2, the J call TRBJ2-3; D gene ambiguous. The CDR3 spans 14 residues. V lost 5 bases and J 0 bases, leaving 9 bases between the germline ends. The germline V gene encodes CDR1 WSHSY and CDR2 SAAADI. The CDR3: CASSTFVSTDTQYF. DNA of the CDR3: TGCGCCAGCAGTACGTTTGTGAGCACAGATACGCAGTATTTT.

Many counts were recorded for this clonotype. The chain's CDR3 is CASSQGRRGPYEQYF. The CDR3 DNA follows: TGTGCCAGCAGCCAAGGGCGAAGGGGCCCCTACGAGCAGTACTTC. The rearrangement joins TRBV4-2 to TRBJ2-7; weak D call: TRBD1 (5 bases). The CDR3 extends over 15 amino acids. The V end was cut by 1 base, the J end by 2 bases, with 12 bases between. The germline CDR1 and CDR2 sequences are LGHNA and YNFKEQ.

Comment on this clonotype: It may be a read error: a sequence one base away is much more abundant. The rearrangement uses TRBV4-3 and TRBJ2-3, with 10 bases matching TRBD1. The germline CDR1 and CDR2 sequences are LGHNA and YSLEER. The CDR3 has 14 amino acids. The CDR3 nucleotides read TGCGCCTGCAGCCCCGGGACAGGGGCCTTCACGCAGTATTTT. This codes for CACSPGTGAFTQYF.

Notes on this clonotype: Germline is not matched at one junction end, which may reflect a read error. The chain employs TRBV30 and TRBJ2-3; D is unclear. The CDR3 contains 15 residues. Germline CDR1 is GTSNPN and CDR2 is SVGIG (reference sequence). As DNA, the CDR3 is TGTGCCTGGAGTGTATCCTTGGAAGGGCCAGATGCGCAGTATTTT. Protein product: CAWSVSLEGPDAQYF. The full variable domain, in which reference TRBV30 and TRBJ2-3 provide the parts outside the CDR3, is SQTIHQWPATLVQPVGSPLSLECTVEGTSNPNLYWYRQAAGRGLQLLFYSVGIGQISSEVPQNLSASRPQDRQFILSSKKLLLSDSGFYLCAWSVSLEGPDAQYFGPGTRLTVL.

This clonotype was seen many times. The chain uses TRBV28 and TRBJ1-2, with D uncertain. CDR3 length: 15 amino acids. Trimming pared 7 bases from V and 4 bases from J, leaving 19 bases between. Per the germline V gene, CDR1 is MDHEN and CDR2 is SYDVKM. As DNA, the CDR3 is TGTGCCAGCACCAAAGTCGGACGCTGGAGCTATGGCTACACCTTC. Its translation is CASTKVGRWSYGYTF.

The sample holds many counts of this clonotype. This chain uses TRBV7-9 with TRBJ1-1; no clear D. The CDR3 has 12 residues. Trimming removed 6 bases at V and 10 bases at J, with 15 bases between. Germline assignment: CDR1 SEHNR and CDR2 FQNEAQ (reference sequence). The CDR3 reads CASRPGYEVAFF. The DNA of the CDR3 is TGTGCCAGCAGGCCCGGGTATGAGGTAGCTTTCTTT.

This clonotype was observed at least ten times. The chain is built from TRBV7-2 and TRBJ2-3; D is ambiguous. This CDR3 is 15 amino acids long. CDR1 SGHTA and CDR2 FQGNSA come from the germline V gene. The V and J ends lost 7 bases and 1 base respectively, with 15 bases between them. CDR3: CASMAPYAGTDTQYF. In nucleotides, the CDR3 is TGTGCCAGCATGGCACCCTATGCTGGCACAGATACGCAGTATTTT.

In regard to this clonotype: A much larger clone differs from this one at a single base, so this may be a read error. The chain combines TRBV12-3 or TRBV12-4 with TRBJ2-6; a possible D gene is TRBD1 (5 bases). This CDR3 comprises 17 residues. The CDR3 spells CASRKPDRSSGANVLAF. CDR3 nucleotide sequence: TGTGCCAGCAGAAAACCCGACAGATCCTCTGGGGCCAACGTCCTGGCTTTC.

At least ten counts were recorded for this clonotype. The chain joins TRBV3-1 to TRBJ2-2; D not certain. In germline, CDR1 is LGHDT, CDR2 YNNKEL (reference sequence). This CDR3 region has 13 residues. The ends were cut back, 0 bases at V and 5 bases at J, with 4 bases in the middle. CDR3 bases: TGTGCCAGCAGCCAAGACTCGACCGGGGAGCTGTTTTTT. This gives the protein CASSQDSTGELFF.

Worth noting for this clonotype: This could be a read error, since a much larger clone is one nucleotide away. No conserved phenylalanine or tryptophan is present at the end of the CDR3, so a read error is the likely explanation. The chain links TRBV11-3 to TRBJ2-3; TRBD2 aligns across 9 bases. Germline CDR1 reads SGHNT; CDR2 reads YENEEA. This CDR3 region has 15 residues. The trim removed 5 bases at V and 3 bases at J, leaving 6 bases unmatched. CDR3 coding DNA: TGTGCCAGCAGCCGTACCGGACTAGCGACAGATACGCAGTATCTT. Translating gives CASSRTGLATDTQYL.